This note documents a single T cell receptor (beta chain) sequence. This sample is part of a study of cytomegalovirus exposure and HLA in healthy donors. PCR amplification relied on 60 Vbeta primers (plus 13 Jbeta primers). The repertoire was sequenced with immunoSEQ multiplex PCR; TCRdb's copy has only in-frame clones and lacks some. The sample yields fewer than 150,000 clones, around 68% seen once. From germline, CDR1 is SQVTM and CDR2 ANQGSEA. V dropped 0 bases and J dropped 10; count of bases not matched to a gene: 8. The CDR3 is made up of 13 amino acids. Sequencing used PBMCs. This clonotype was obtained from a woman between 40 and 55 years old in good health and CMV-seropositive. J is TRBJ2-5 and V is TRBV29-1; 7 nucleotides align to TRBD2. CDR3 nucleotides: TGCAGCGTTGAAGAGGGGCTAGCGGAGCTCCAGTACTTC. The encoded protein is CSVEEGLAELQYF.